The entry below describes one TCR beta chain. Its specificity is unknown. CDR1 and CDR2 (germline): GTSNPN, SVGIG (reference sequence). The CDR3 runs 18 residues. The J segment lost 2 bases and the V segment lost 3 bases, leaving 14 bases of the junction unmatched. Quantitative 5'-RACE was performed with molecular barcodes, and it yielded the TCR beta libraries. TCRdb re-analysed the 5' RACE reads in MiXCR, keeping a single row per CDR3 protein. The profile shows under 200,000 distinct CDR3 sequences, 9.8% of them singletons. This specimen comes from a study of CD8 T cells in ankylosing spondylitis. Study-wide results and limits: Prior work had noted some motif variants in reactive arthritis blood and synovial fluid. In ankylosing spondylitis blood, a motif of seven or eight highly homologous TCR beta variants appeared characteristic.

The clonotype comes from a female donor with ankylosing spondylitis or in good health (not recorded which). Material for sequencing was blood, either unsorted or a sorted T cell fraction (not recorded which). The chain recombines TRBV30 with TRBJ1-5; TRBD1 matches at 9 bases. The CDR3 sequence is CAWSQPGQGALGNQPQHF. The CDR3 DNA reads TGTGCCTGGAGCCAGCCGGGACAGGGAGCCCTCGGCAATCAGCCCCAGCATTTT.